The rows below give T cell receptor beta chains drawn from one sample of a study of shared clonotypes between healthy human individuals. TCRdb's copy holds only in-frame clones and misses some; the assay was immunoSEQ multiplex PCR. The table shows over 2 million clones, with roughly 94% occurring only once. Input material: naive CD4+ T cells sorted from blood. These receptors were collected from a man aged 18-30 years in good health. Both conserved end residues are part of each CDR3. Each record gives: J gene, clone size, D gene, V gene, CDR3 DNA, CDR3 protein. The D gene is left open where the match is weak. Size is omitted from some rows. Given values are once, few, many or a class for expanded clones.

j_gene: TRBJ2-3
abundance: -
d_gene: TRBD2
v_gene: TRBV4-1
CDR3nt: TGCGCCAGCAGCCTCGGACTAGCGGGACCCGATACGCAGTATTTT
CDR3aa: CASSLGLAGPDTQYF

j_gene: TRBJ1-2
abundance: -
d_gene: TRBD1
v_gene: TRBV28
CDR3nt: TGTGCCAGCAGTTTTTATGGACAGGGGGAAGAGGGCTACACCTTC
CDR3aa: CASSFYGQGEEGYTF

j_gene: TRBJ2-7
abundance: once
d_gene: -
v_gene: TRBV7-2
CDR3nt: TGTGCCAGCAGCGCCACAGGGCCCTACGAGCAGTACTTC
CDR3aa: CASSATGPYEQYF

j_gene: TRBJ1-5
abundance: -
d_gene: -
v_gene: TRBV19
CDR3nt: TGTGCCAGTAGTATCACGGTGGACAGCAGTCTGACATTCAATCAGCCCCAGCATTTT
CDR3aa: CASSITVDSSLTFNQPQHF

j_gene: TRBJ1-3
abundance: -
d_gene: -
v_gene: TRBV11-2
CDR3nt: TGTGCCAGCAGCGAGACCCGCTCTGGAAACACCATATATTTT
CDR3aa: CASSETRSGNTIYF

j_gene: TRBJ1-1
abundance: -
d_gene: TRBD1
v_gene: TRBV28
CDR3nt: TGTGCCAGCAGGACACAGGGGGCAGGCACTGAAGCTTTCTTT
CDR3aa: CASRTQGAGTEAFF

j_gene: TRBJ1-3
abundance: -
d_gene: -
v_gene: TRBV30
CDR3nt: TGTGCCTGGAGAAGCCTTGGAAACACCATATATTTT
CDR3aa: CAWRSLGNTIYF

j_gene: TRBJ2-7
abundance: -
d_gene: TRBD2
v_gene: TRBV9
CDR3nt: TGTGCCAGCAGCGTAAAAACGGGAGGGCCAGGCGAGCAGTACTTC
CDR3aa: CASSVKTGGPGEQYF

j_gene: TRBJ1-2
abundance: -
d_gene: TRBD1
v_gene: TRBV19
CDR3nt: TGTGCCAGTAGTATAGCCAGGGGGCAAGGCTATGGCTACACCTTC
CDR3aa: CASSIARGQGYGYTF

j_gene: TRBJ2-2
abundance: -
d_gene: -
v_gene: TRBV7-9
CDR3nt: TGTGCCAGCAGCTTAACGTCGCCAACCGGGGAGCTGTTTTTT
CDR3aa: CASSLTSPTGELFF

j_gene: TRBJ1-1
abundance: -
d_gene: -
v_gene: TRBV29-1
CDR3nt: TGCAGCGCCTGGGGGGGAGACACTGAAGCTTTCTTT
CDR3aa: CSAWGGDTEAFF

j_gene: TRBJ2-1
abundance: once
d_gene: TRBD2
v_gene: TRBV6-6
CDR3nt: TGTGCCAGCAGGACGTCCGGGACTAGCGGGAGTGAGGAGCAGTTCTTC
CDR3aa: CASRTSGTSGSEEQFF

j_gene: TRBJ2-1
abundance: -
d_gene: -
v_gene: TRBV9
CDR3nt: TGTGCCAGCAGCCTTCAGGGACTTGATTACAATGAGCAGTTCTTC
CDR3aa: CASSLQGLDYNEQFF

j_gene: TRBJ2-5
abundance: -
d_gene: -
v_gene: TRBV5-1
CDR3nt: TGCGCCAGCAGCACCGAGGTGGCCGGTGAGACCCAGTACTTC
CDR3aa: CASSTEVAGETQYF

j_gene: TRBJ2-7
abundance: -
d_gene: TRBD1
v_gene: TRBV7-9
CDR3nt: TGTGCCAGCAGAAACTCGACAGGGACCTACGAGCAGTACTTC
CDR3aa: CASRNSTGTYEQYF

j_gene: TRBJ1-1
abundance: -
d_gene: -
v_gene: TRBV5-1
CDR3nt: TGCGCCAGCAGCTTGGAAGAGCAGGGTGGCACTGAAGCTTTCTTT
CDR3aa: CASSLEEQGGTEAFF

j_gene: TRBJ1-3
abundance: -
d_gene: -
v_gene: TRBV7-2
CDR3nt: TGTGCCAGCAGCTATGGGATTGACTCTGGAAACACCATATATTTT
CDR3aa: CASSYGIDSGNTIYF

j_gene: TRBJ2-1
abundance: -
d_gene: TRBD2
v_gene: TRBV30
CDR3nt: TGTGCCTGGAGTTTTGCGGGAGGCGCATCTTTGGGTGAGCAGTTCTTC
CDR3aa: CAWSFAGGASLGEQFF

j_gene: TRBJ2-5
abundance: -
d_gene: -
v_gene: TRBV30
CDR3nt: TGTGCCTGGAGTGTAGGGGACAGGCGGGGGGCCCAGTACTTC
CDR3aa: CAWSVGDRRGAQYF

j_gene: TRBJ1-5
abundance: -
d_gene: -
v_gene: TRBV18
CDR3nt: TGTGCCAGCTCACCCAGCACCTTTAGCAATCAGCCCCAGCATTTT
CDR3aa: CASSPSTFSNQPQHF

j_gene: TRBJ1-5
abundance: -
d_gene: TRBD1
v_gene: TRBV6-1
CDR3nt: TGTGCCAGCAGTGAGACAGGGCTTCAGCCCCAGCATTTT
CDR3aa: CASSETGLQPQHF

j_gene: TRBJ2-7
abundance: -
d_gene: TRBD1
v_gene: TRBV25-1
CDR3nt: TGTGCCAGCAGTGGTATCTCGGGACAGGGTAACGAGCAGTACTTC
CDR3aa: CASSGISGQGNEQYF

j_gene: TRBJ1-1
abundance: -
d_gene: -
v_gene: TRBV5-5
CDR3nt: TGTGCCAGCAGCTTCTTCCCAACGGGGGGGCATACTGAAGCTTTCTTT
CDR3aa: CASSFFPTGGHTEAFF

j_gene: TRBJ2-1
abundance: -
d_gene: TRBD1
v_gene: TRBV7-7
CDR3nt: TGTGCTAGCAGCCAAATGACAGGGAACCACAATGAGCAGTTCTTC
CDR3aa: CASSQMTGNHNEQFF

j_gene: TRBJ2-7
abundance: once
d_gene: TRBD1
v_gene: TRBV6-5
CDR3nt: TGTGCCAGCAGTTATGGCGGGACAGGGATATACGAGCAGTACTTC
CDR3aa: CASSYGGTGIYEQYF

j_gene: TRBJ1-2
abundance: -
d_gene: -
v_gene: TRBV2
CDR3nt: TGTGCCAGCAAACCCCAAGTTGGGGGGGGAAGCTACACCTTC
CDR3aa: CASKPQVGGGSYTF

j_gene: TRBJ2-3
abundance: -
d_gene: TRBD1
v_gene: TRBV30
CDR3nt: TGTGCCTGGACCAATACGGACAGGGCGTGGGGAGATACGCAGTATTTT
CDR3aa: CAWTNTDRAWGDTQYF

j_gene: TRBJ1-5
abundance: few
d_gene: -
v_gene: TRBV28
CDR3nt: TGTGCCAGCAGTTCAGGGCTTCAGCCCCAGCATTTT
CDR3aa: CASSSGLQPQHF

j_gene: TRBJ2-1
abundance: -
d_gene: -
v_gene: TRBV20-1
CDR3nt: TGCAGTGCTGTACTAGCTGAGCAGTTCTTC
CDR3aa: CSAVLAEQFF

j_gene: TRBJ1-6
abundance: -
d_gene: -
v_gene: TRBV6-5
CDR3nt: TGTGCCAGCAGTTCCCAAGGGCGAGATTCACCCCTCCACTTT
CDR3aa: CASSSQGRDSPLHF

j_gene: TRBJ2-4
abundance: -
d_gene: -
v_gene: TRBV6-6
CDR3nt: TGTGCCAGCAGGACGACCCGGGACGGCAAAAACATTCAGTACTTC
CDR3aa: CASRTTRDGKNIQYF

j_gene: TRBJ2-6
abundance: -
d_gene: TRBD1
v_gene: TRBV7-2
CDR3nt: TGTGCCAGCTACCCGGACAGGCCAAGCTCTGGGGCCAACGTCCTGACTTTC
CDR3aa: CASYPDRPSSGANVLTF

j_gene: TRBJ1-3
abundance: -
d_gene: TRBD1
v_gene: TRBV10-3
CDR3nt: TGTGCCATCAGTGAGTCGACGGGGACAGGGGGTTCAGGAAACACCATATATTTT
CDR3aa: CAISESTGTGGSGNTIYF

j_gene: TRBJ2-6
abundance: -
d_gene: -
v_gene: TRBV1
CDR3nt: TGCACCAGCAGCCAAGCTGGGGCCAACGTCCTGACTTTC
CDR3aa: CTSSQAGANVLTF

j_gene: TRBJ2-1
abundance: -
d_gene: TRBD1
v_gene: TRBV15
CDR3nt: TGTGCCACCAGCAGAGATAGCACAGGGGTGTCCTACAATGAGCAGTTCTTC
CDR3aa: CATSRDSTGVSYNEQFF

j_gene: TRBJ1-2
abundance: -
d_gene: TRBD1
v_gene: TRBV5-5
CDR3nt: TGTGCCAGCAGCTTGCCCGGACAGGCCCTCTCATCGGTCTACACCTTC
CDR3aa: CASSLPGQALSSVYTF

j_gene: TRBJ2-5
abundance: -
d_gene: TRBD1
v_gene: TRBV5-1
CDR3nt: TGCGCCAGCTCCCTACAGGGGACCCAAGAGACCCAGTACTTC
CDR3aa: CASSLQGTQETQYF

j_gene: TRBJ1-1
abundance: -
d_gene: TRBD1
v_gene: TRBV6-5
CDR3nt: TGTGCCAGCAGTTTGTCAGGGGGCGCTGAAACTGAAGCTTTCTTT
CDR3aa: CASSLSGGAETEAFF

j_gene: TRBJ1-4
abundance: -
d_gene: TRBD1
v_gene: TRBV10-3
CDR3nt: TGTGCCACCTCCGGGACAGAGAATGAAAAACTGTTTTTT
CDR3aa: CATSGTENEKLFF

j_gene: TRBJ2-1
abundance: -
d_gene: -
v_gene: TRBV9
CDR3nt: TGTGCCAGCAGCGTCCTCGGAGGGTCGTACAATGAGCAGTTCTTC
CDR3aa: CASSVLGGSYNEQFF

j_gene: TRBJ2-1
abundance: -
d_gene: TRBD1
v_gene: TRBV6-5
CDR3nt: TGTGCCACGTCCGGGACAGGCCACAATGAGCAGTTCTTC
CDR3aa: CATSGTGHNEQFF

j_gene: TRBJ2-3
abundance: -
d_gene: -
v_gene: TRBV4-3
CDR3nt: TGCGCCAGCAGCCAAGAGGGTTGGAGGGGTGATACGCAGTATTTT
CDR3aa: CASSQEGWRGDTQYF

j_gene: TRBJ2-5
abundance: -
d_gene: TRBD1
v_gene: TRBV5-1
CDR3nt: TGCGCCAGCAGCTTGGGAGGGGGCGGTGATGAGACCCAGTACTTC
CDR3aa: CASSLGGGGDETQYF

j_gene: TRBJ2-7
abundance: -
d_gene: TRBD2
v_gene: TRBV5-4
CDR3nt: TGTGCCAGCAGCTTGGAAGGTCGAGGGGAAAGGACTAGCGGCGAGCAGTACTTC
CDR3aa: CASSLEGRGERTSGEQYF

j_gene: TRBJ2-2
abundance: -
d_gene: TRBD1
v_gene: TRBV7-2
CDR3nt: TGTGCCAGCAGCACGGGACAGATGAACACCGGGGAGCTGTTTTTT
CDR3aa: CASSTGQMNTGELFF

j_gene: TRBJ2-7
abundance: -
d_gene: -
v_gene: TRBV5-1
CDR3nt: TGCGCCAGCGCCGGACAGACAACCTACGAGCAGTACTTC
CDR3aa: CASAGQTTYEQYF